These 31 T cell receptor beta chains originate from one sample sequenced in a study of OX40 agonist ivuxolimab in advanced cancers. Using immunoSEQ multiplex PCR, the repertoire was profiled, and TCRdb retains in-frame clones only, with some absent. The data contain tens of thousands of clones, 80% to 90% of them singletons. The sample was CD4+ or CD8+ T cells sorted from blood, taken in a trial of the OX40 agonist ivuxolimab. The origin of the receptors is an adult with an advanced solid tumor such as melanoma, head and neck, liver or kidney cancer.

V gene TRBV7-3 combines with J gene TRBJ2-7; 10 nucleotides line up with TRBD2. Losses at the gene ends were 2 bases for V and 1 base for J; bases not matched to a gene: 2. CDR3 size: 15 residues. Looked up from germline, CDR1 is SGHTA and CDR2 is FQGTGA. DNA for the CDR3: TGTGCCAGCAGCTTACATAGCGGGGGGTCCTACGAGCAGTACTTC. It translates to CASSLHSGGSYEQYF. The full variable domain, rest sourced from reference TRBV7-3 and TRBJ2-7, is GAGVSQTPSNKVTEKGKYVELRCDPISGHTALYWYRQSLGQGPEFLIYFQGTGAADDSGLPNDRFFAVRPEGSVSTLKIQRTERGDSAVYLCASSLHSGGSYEQYFGPGTRLTVT.

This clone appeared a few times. The CDR3 nucleotides are TGCGCCAGCAGCCCTAAAGGGATAACAGGACATTACTATGGCTACACCTTC. This codes for CASSPKGITGHYYGYTF. The chain has TRBV4-3 and TRBJ1-2, with D possibly TRBD1 on 5 matching bases. There are 17 residues in the CDR3. Germline CDR1 LGHNA, CDR2 YSLEER. Between the trimmed V and J ends, which lost 4 bases and 3 bases, there was a span of 21 bases.

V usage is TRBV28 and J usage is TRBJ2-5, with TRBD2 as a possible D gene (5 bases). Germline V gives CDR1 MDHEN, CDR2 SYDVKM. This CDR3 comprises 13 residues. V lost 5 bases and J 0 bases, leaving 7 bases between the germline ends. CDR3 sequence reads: CASSTRYQETQYF. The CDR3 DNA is TGTGCCAGCAGTACTAGATACCAAGAGACCCAGTACTTC.

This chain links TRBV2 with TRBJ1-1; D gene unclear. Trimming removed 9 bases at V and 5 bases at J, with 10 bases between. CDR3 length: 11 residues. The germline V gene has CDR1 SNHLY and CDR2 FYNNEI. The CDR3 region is CASEDGTEAFF. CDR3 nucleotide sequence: TGTGCCAGTGAGGACGGGACTGAAGCTTTCTTT.

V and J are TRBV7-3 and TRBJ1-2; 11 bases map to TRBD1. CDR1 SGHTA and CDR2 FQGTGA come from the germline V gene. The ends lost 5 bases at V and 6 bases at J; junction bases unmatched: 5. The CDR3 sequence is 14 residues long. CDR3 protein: CASSPGQGVDGYTF. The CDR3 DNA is TGTGCCAGCAGCCCGGGACAGGGGGTTGATGGCTACACCTTC.

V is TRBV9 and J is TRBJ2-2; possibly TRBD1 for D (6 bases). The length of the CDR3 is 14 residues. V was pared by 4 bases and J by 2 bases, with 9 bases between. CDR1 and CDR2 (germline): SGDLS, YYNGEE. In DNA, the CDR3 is TGTGCCAGCAGCCGGGACACAAACACCGGGGAGCTGTTTTTT. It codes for CASSRDTNTGELFF.

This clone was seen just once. CDR3 sequence: CASSIYPAGHNEQFF. For the CDR3, the DNA is TGTGCCAGTAGTATCTATCCCGCAGGGCACAATGAGCAGTTCTTC. V is TRBV19 and J is TRBJ2-1; possibly TRBD1 for D (5 bases). Germline CDR1 LNHDA, CDR2 SQIVND (reference sequence). This CDR3 is built from 15 residues. Trimming shortened V by 3 bases and J by 5 bases, and 14 bases separated the two germline ends.

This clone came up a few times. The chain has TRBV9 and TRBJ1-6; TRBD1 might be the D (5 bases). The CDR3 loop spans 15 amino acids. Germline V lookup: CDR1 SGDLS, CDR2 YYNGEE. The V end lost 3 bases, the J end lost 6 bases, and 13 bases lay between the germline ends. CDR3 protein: CASSDGQGGNSPLHF. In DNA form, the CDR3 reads TGTGCCAGCAGCGACGGGCAGGGTGGTAATTCACCCCTCCACTTT.

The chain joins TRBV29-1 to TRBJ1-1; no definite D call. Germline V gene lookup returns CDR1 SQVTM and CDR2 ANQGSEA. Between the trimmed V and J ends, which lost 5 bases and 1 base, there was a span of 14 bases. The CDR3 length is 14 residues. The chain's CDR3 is CSVRAVYANTEAFF. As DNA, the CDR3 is TGCAGCGTTCGGGCAGTGTATGCGAACACTGAAGCTTTCTTT.

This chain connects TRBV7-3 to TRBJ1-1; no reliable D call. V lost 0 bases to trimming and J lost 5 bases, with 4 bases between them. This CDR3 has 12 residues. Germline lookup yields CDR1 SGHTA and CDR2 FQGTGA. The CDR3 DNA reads TGTGCCAGCAGCTTAACCGGTACTGAAGCTTTCTTT. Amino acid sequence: CASSLTGTEAFF. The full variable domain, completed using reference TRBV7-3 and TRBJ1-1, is GAGVSQTPSNKVTEKGKYVELRCDPISGHTALYWYRQSLGQGPEFLIYFQGTGAADDSGLPNDRFFAVRPEGSVSTLKIQRTERGDSAVYLCASSLTGTEAFFGQGTRLTVV.

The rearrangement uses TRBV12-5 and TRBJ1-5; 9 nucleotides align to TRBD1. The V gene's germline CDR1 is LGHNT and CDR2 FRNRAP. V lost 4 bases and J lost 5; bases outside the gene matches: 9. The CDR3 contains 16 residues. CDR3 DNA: TGTGCTAGTGGTTCGACCGGACAGGGGTTTCATCAGCCCCAGCATTTT. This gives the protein CASGSTGQGFHQPQHF.

The CDR3 nucleotides are TGTGCCAGCACCACCAGGGAAGAGACCCAGTACTTC. Translating it yields CASTTREETQYF. The chain is built from TRBV6-1 and TRBJ2-5; maybe TRBD1 (5 bases). The CDR3 extends over 12 amino acids. V dropped 7 bases and J dropped 3 bases, with 9 bases sitting between them. CDR1 and CDR2 from the germline V gene are MNHNS and SASEGT.

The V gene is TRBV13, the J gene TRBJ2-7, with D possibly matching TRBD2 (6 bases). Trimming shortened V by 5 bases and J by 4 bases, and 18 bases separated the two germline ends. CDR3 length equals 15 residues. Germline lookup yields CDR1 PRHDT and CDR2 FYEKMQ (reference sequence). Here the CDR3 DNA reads TGTGCCAGCAGCCCAATCCTGGAGGGATCTTACGAGCAGTACTTC. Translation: CASSPILEGSYEQYF.

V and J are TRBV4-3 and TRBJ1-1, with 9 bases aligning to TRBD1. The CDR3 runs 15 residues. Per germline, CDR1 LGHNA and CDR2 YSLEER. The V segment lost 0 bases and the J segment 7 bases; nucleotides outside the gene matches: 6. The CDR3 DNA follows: TGCGCCAGCAGCCAAGATTGGGACAGGGAAGGTGAAGCTTTCTTT. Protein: CASSQDWDREGEAFF.

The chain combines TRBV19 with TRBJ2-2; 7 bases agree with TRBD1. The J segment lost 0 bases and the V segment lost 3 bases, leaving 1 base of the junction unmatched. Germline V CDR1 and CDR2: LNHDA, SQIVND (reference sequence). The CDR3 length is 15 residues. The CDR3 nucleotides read TGTGCCAGTAGTATCGGGACAGCGAACACCGGGGAGCTGTTTTTT. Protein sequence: CASSIGTANTGELFF.

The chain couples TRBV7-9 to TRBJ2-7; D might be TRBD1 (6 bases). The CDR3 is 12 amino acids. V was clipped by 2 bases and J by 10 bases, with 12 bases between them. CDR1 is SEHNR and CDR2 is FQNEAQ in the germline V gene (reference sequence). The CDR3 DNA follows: TGTGCCAGCAGCTTAACAGGGAATCCTCAGTACTTC. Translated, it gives CASSLTGNPQYF. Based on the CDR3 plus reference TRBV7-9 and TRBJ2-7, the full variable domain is DTGVSQNPRHKITKRGQNVTFRCDPISEHNRLYWYRQTLGQGPEFLTYFQNEAQLEKSRLLSDRFSAERPKGSFSTLEIQRTEQGDSAMYLCASSLTGNPQYFGPGTRLTVT.

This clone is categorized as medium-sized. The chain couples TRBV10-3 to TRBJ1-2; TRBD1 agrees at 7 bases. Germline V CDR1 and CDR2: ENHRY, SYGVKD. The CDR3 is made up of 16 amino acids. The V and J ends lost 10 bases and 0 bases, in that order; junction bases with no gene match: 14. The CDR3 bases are TGTGCCACCGATCCCGGGACAGCAGGCTCTAACTATGGCTACACCTTC. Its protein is CATDPGTAGSNYGYTF.

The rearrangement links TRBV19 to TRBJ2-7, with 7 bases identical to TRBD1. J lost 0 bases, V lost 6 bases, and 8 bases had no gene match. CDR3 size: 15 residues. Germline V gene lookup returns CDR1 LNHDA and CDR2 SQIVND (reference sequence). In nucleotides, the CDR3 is TGTGCCAGTAGCTCAGAGGACAGGAGCTCCTACGAGCAGTACTTC. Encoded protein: CASSSEDRSSYEQYF.

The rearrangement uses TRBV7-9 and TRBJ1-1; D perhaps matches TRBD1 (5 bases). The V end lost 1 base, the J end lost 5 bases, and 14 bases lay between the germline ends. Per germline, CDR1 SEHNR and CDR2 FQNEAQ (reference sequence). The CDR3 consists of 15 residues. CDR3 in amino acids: CASSLVRRGETEAFF. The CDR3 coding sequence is TGTGCCAGCAGCTTAGTCCGGCGAGGGGAGACTGAAGCTTTCTTT.

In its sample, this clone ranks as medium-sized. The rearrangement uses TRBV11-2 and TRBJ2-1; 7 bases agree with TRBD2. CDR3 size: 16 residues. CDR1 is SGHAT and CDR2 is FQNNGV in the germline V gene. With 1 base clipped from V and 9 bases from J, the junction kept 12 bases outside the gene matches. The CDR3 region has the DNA TGTGCCAGCAGCTTAGTAACTAGCGCCAAATGGGGTGAGCAGTTCTTC. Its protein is CASSLVTSAKWGEQFF.

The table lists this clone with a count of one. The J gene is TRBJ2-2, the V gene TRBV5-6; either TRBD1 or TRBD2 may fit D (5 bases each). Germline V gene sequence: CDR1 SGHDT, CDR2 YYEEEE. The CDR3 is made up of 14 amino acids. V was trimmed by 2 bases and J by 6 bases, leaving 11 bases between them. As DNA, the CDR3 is TGTGCCAGCAGCTTTGGGGTGGGGGCCGGGGAGCTGTTTTTT. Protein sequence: CASSFGVGAGELFF.

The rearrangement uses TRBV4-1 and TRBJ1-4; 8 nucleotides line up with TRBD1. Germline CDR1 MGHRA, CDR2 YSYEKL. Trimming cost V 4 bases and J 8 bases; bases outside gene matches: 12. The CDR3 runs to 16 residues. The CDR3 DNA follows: TGCGCCAGCAGCCCCGACCCCAGGGGGCATGGGGAAAAACTGTTTTTT. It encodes CASSPDPRGHGEKLFF.

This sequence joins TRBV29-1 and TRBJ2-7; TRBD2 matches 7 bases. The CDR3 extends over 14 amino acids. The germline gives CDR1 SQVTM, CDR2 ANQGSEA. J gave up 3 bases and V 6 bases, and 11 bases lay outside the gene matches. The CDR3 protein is CSVLGVGGDYEQYF. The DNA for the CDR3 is TGCAGCGTCCTTGGGGTTGGGGGGGACTACGAGCAGTACTTC.

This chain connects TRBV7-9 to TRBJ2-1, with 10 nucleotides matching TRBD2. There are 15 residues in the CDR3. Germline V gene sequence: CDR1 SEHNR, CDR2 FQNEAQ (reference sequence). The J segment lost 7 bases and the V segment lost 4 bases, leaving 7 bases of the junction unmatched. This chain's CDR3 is CASSYSSGSSNEQFF. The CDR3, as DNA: TGTGCCAGCAGCTACTCTAGCGGGAGTAGTAATGAGCAGTTCTTC.

For the CDR3, the DNA is TGTGCCAGCAGTTGGAGGGCAGAAAATCAGCCCCAGCATTTT. Its translation: CASSWRAENQPQHF. This chain links TRBV27 with TRBJ1-5, with D unresolved. The CDR3 covers 14 residues. V was clipped by 4 bases and J by 4 bases, with 11 bases between them. Germline V gene data show CDR1 as MNHEY and CDR2 as SMNVEV (reference sequence).

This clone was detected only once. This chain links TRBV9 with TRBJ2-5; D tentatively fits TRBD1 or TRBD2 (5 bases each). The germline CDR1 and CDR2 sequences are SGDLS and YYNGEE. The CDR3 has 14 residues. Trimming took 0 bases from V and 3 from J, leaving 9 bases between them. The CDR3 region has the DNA TGTGCCAGCAGCGTAGGGGGGTTGGAAGAGACCCAGTACTTC. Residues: CASSVGGLEETQYF. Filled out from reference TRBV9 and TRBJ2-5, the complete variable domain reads DSGVTQTPKHLITATGQRVTLRCSPRSGDLSVYWYQQSLDQGLQFLIQYYNGEERAKGNILERFSAQQFPDLHSELNLSSLELGDSALYFCASSVGGLEETQYFGPGTRLLVL.

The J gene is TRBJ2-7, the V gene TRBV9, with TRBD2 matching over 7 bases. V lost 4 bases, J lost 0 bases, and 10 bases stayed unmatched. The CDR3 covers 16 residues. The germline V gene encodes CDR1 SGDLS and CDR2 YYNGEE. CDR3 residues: CASSPRTGRNSYEQYF. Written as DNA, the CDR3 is TGTGCCAGCAGCCCCCGAACCGGGAGGAACTCCTACGAGCAGTACTTC.

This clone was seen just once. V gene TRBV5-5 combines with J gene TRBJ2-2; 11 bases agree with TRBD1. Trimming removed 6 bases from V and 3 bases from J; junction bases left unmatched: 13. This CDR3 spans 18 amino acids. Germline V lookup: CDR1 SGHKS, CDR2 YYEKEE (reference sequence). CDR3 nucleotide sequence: TGTGCCAGCACCCCGGGGACAGGGGGGTACCCGGACACCGGGGAGCTGTTTTTT. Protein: CASTPGTGGYPDTGELFF.

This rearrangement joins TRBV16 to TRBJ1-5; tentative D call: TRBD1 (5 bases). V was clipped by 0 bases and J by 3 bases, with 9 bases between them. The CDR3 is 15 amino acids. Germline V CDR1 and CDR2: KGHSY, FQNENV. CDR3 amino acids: CASSQSLGLNQPQHF. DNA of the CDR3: TGTGCCAGCAGCCAATCCTTGGGACTCAATCAGCCCCAGCATTTT.

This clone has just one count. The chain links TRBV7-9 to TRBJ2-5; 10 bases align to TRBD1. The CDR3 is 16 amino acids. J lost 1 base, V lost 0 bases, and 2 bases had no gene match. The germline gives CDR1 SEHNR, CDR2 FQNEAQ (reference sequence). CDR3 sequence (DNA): TGTGCCAGCAGCTTAGCGCGGGACAGGGGCCAAGAGACCCAGTACTTC. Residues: CASSLARDRGQETQYF.

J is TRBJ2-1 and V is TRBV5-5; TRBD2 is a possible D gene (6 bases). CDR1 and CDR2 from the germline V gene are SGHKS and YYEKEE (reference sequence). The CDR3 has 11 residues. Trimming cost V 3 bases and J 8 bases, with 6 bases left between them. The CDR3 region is CASSWGDEQFF. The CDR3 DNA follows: TGTGCCAGCAGCTGGGGGGATGAGCAGTTCTTC.